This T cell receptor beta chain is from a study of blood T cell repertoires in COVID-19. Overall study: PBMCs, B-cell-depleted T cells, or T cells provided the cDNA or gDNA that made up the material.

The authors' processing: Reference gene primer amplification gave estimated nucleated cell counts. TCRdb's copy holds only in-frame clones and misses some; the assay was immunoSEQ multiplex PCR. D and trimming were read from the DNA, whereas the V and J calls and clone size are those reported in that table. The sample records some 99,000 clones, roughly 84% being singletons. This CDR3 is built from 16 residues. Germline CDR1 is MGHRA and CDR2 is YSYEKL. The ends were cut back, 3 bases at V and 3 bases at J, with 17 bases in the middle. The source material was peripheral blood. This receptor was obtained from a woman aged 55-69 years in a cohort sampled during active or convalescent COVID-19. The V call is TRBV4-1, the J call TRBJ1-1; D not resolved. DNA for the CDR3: TGCGCCAGCAGCCAGCCTACCGGGTCTAGAGACACTGAAGCTTTCTTT. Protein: CASSQPTGSRDTEAFF.